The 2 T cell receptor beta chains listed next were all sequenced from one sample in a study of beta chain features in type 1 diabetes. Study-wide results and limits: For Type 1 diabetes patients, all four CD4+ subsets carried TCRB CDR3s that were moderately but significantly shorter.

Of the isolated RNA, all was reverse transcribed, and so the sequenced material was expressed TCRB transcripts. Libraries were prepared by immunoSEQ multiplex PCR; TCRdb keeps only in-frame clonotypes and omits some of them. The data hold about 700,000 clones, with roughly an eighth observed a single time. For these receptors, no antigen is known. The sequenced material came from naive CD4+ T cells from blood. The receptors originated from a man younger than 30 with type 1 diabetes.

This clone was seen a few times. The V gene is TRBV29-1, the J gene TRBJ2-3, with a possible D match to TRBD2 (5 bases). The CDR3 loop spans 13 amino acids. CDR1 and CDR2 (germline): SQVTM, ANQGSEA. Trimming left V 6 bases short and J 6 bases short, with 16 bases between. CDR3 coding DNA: TGCAGCGTCAAAGGGAGATTAGGGGATACGCAGTATTTT. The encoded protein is CSVKGRLGDTQYF.

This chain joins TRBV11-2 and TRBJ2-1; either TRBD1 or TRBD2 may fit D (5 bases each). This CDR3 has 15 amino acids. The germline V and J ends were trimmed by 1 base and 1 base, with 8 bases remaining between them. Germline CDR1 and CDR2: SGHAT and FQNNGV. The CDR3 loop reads CASSLGGISYNEQFF. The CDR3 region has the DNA TGTGCCAGCAGCTTAGGGGGGATATCCTACAATGAGCAGTTCTTC.